The T cell receptor beta chain described here comes from a study of regulatory T cells in long-lasting Graves disease. About the research overall: Duration of antithyroid drug therapy among newly diagnosed Graves' patients was under 3 months. Findings of the study overall: Graves' patients with persistent disease showed TCR diversity lower than patients newly diagnosed.

There are 15 residues in the CDR3. Per germline, CDR1 MNHNS and CDR2 SASEGT. Trimming took off 8 bases at V and 4 bases at J, with 21 bases between the two ends. Indicated time point: newly diagnosed GD, antithyroid drugs for less than 3 months. Isolated PBMC RNA provided the starting material for the TCR library. Combining iRepertoire HTBI primers with Arm-PCR of CDR3 regions, the authors built TCR beta libraries. Methods used by the authors: Segment identification across samples yielded 62 TRBV and about 13 TRBJ segments. TCRdb reprocessed the multiplex PCR reads with MiXCR, giving one entry per CDR3 protein. TCRdb's processing, not the study's, gives the V and J calls here. The sample consists of about 300,000 distinct CDR3 sequences, approximately 20% of them appearing once. A remark on this clonotype: Its matching antigen is unknown.

The specimen was peripheral blood mononuclear cells (PBMCs), collected at new diagnosis, from a patient treated with antithyroid drugs. This TCR came from a female donor with Graves disease. The chain is built from TRBV6-1 and TRBJ2-7; D may be TRBD1 (6 bases). The CDR3 DNA reads as TGTGCCAGCGGATACCGGGACATGGGGCCTTACGAGCAGTACTTC. It translates to CASGYRDMGPYEQYF.